In its sample, the clone carrying this T cell receptor beta chain was seen many times. Antigen specificity is unknown. From the RT-PCR reads, TCRdb called clonotypes with MiXCR, one entry per CDR3 protein. In the table there are just over 300,000 distinct CDR3 sequences, just over 20% of which are singletons. The sample belongs to a study of response to subunit inactivated influenza vaccine. Study results and limitations: Few new T cells, the authors suggested, are recruited by each seasonal influenza vaccination.

Germline CDR1 DFQATT, CDR2 SNEGSKA (reference sequence). The CDR3 is 13 residues long. The V and J ends lost 3 bases and 1 base respectively, with 7 bases between them. Specimen: PBMCs from blood, collected roughly 20 months after vaccination. The TCR originated in a man between 50 and 69 years old who received an inactivated influenza vaccine. V and J are TRBV20-1 and TRBJ1-5; D unclear. The CDR3 loop reads CSASAHSNQPQHF. The CDR3 DNA follows: TGCAGTGCTAGTGCCCACAGCAATCAGCCCCAGCATTTT.